This T cell receptor (beta chain) stems from a study of beta chain features in type 1 diabetes. Findings of the study overall: TCRB CDR3 length was moderately but significantly reduced in all four CD4+ subsets of Type 1 diabetes patients. Equally in patients and controls, PCR might preferentially amplify shorter templates.

The table lists this clone with a few counts. Its antigen is unknown. The CDR3 is 16 amino acids. Trimming left V 6 bases short and J 2 bases short, with 19 bases between. Germline values: CDR1 MDHEN, CDR2 SYDVKM. Isolated RNA was reverse transcribed in full, so expressed TCRB transcripts were sequenced. Sequencing used immunoSEQ multiplex PCR; TCRdb keeps in-frame clones, though not all of them. The profile shows about 620,000 clones, 15% to 19% of them singletons. Approximately 100 mL of blood, on average, came from one heparinised draw per donor. The chain is built from TRBV28 and TRBJ2-5; no firm D call. Specimen: naive CD4+ T cells from blood. The TCR originated in a man younger than 35 in good health. The CDR3 nucleotides read TGTGCCAGCAGCCTCCCAGGTTTGAGGCAGCAAGAGACCCAGTACTTC. Translated, it gives CASSLPGLRQQETQYF.